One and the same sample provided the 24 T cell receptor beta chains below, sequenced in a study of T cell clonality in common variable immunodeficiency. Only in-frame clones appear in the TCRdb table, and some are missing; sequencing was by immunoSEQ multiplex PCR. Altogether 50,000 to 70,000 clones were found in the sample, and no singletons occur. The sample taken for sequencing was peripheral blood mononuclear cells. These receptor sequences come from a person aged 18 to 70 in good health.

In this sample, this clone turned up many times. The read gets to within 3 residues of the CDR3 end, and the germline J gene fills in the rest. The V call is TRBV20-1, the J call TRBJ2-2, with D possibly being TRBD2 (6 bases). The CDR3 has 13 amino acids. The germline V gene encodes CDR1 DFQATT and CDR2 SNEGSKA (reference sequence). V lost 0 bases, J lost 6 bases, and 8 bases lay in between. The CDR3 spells CSARDGLSGELFF. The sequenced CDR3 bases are TGCAGTGCTAGAGATGGACTATCCGGGGAG.

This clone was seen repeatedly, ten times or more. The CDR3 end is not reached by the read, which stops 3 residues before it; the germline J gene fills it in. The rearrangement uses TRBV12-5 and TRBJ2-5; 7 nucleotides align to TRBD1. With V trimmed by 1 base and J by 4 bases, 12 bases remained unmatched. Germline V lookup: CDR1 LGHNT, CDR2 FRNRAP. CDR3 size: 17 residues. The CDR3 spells CASGLGTDRAGRETQYF. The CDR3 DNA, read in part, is TGTGCTAGTGGTTTGGGCACTGACAGGGCAGGGCGAGAGACC. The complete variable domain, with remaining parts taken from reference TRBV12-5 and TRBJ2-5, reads DARVTQTPRHKVTEMGQEVTMRCQPILGHNTVFWYRQTMMQGLELLAYFRNRAPLDDSGMPKDRFSAEMPDATLATLKIQPSEPRDSAVYFCASGLGTDRAGRETQYFGPGTRLLVL.

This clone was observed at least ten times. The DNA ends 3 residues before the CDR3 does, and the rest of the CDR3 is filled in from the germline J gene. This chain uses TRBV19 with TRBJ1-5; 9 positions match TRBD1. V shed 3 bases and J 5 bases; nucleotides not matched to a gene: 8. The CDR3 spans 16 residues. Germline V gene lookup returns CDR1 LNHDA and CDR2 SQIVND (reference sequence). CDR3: CASSIPGQGPYQPQHF. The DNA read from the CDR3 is TGTGCCAGTAGTATTCCCGGACAGGGGCCCTATCAGCCC. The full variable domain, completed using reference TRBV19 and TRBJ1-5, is DGGITQSPKYLFRKEGQNVTLSCEQNLNHDAMYWYRQDPGQGLRLIYYSQIVNDFQKGDIAEGYSVSREKKESFPLTVTSAQKNPTAFYLCASSIPGQGPYQPQHFGDGTRLSIL.

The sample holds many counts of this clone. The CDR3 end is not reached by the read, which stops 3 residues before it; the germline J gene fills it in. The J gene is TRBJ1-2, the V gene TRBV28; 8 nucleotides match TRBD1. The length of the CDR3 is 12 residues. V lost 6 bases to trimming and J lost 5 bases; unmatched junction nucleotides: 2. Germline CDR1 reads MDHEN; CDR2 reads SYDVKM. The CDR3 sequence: CASRRTGYGYTF. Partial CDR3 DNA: TGTGCCAGCAGGAGGACAGGGTATGGC.

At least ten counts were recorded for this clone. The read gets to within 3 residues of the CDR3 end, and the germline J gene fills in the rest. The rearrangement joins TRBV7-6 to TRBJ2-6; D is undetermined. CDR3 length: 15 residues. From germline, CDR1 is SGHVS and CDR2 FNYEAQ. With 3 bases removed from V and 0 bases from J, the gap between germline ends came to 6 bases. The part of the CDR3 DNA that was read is TGTGCCAGCAGCTTTCCCCTCTCTGGGGCCAACGTC. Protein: CASSFPLSGANV. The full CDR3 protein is CASSFPLSGANVLTF.

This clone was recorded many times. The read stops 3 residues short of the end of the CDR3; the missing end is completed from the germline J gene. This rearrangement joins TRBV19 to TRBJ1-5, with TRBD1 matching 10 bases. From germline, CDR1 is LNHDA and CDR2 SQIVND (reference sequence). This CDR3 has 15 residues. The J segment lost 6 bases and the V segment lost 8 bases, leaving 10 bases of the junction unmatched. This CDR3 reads CASSLGTGVIQPQHF. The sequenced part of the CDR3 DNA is TGTGCCAGTTCCCTAGGGACAGGGGTTATTCAGCCC.

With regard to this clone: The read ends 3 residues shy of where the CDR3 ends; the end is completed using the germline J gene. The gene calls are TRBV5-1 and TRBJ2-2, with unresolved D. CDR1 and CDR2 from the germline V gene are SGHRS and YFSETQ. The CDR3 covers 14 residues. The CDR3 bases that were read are TGCGCCAGCAGCTTACCACCAGAGAATTCACCG. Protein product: CASSLPPENSP. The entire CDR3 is CASSLPPENSPLFF.

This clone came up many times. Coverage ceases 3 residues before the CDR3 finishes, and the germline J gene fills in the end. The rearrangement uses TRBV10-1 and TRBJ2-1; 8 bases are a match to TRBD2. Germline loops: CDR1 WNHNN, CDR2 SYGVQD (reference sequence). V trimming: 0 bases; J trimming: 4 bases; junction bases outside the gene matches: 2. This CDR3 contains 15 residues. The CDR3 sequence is CASSESGLAYNEQFF. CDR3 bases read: TGCGCCAGCAGTGAGTCAGGACTAGCTTACAATGAG.

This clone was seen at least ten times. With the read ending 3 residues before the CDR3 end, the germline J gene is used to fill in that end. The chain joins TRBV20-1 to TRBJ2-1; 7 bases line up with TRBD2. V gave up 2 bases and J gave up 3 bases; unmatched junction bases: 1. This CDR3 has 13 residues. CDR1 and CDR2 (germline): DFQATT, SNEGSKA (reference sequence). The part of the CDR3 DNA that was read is TGCAGTGCTAGAAGCGGGAACTACAATGAG. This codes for CSARSGNYNE. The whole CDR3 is CSARSGNYNEQFF.

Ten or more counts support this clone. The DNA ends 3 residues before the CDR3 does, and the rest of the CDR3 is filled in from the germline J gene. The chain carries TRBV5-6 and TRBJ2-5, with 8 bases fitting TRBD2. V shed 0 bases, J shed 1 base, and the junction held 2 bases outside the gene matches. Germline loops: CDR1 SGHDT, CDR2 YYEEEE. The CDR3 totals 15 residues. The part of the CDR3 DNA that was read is TGTGCCAGCAGCTTGGGACTAGCGAGCCAAGAGACC. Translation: CASSLGLASQET. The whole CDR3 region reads CASSLGLASQETQYF.

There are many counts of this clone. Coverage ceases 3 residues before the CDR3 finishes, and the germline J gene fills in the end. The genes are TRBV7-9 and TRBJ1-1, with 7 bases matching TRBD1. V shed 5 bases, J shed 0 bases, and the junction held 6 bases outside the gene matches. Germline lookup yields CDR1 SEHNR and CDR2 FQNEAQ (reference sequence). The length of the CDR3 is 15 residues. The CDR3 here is CASSRQGVVNTEAFF. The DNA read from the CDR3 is TGTGCCAGCAGCCGCCAGGGGGTGGTGAACACTGAA.

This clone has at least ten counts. The covered CDR3 bases are TGTGCCAGCAGTCTTGCCAGGGAATCAAGGTCGGGTAATGAG. It translates to CASSLARESRSGNE. Given in full, the CDR3 is CASSLARESRSGNEQFF. This chain connects TRBV2 to TRBJ2-1; possible D gene TRBD1, 5 bases. The CDR3 end falls 3 residues outside the read, so it is completed with the germline J gene. Germline V lookup: CDR1 SNHLY, CDR2 FYNNEI. Trimming cost V 5 bases and J 7 bases, with 24 bases left between them. The CDR3 is 17 residues long.

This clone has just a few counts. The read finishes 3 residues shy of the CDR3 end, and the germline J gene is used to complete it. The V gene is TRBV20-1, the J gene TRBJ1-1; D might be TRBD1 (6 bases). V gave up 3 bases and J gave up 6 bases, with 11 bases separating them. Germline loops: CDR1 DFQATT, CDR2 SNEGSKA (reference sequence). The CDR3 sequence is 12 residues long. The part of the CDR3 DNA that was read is TGCAGTGCTAGGGACCCAGGGGCTGAA. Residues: CSARDPGAE. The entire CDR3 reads CSARDPGAEAFF.

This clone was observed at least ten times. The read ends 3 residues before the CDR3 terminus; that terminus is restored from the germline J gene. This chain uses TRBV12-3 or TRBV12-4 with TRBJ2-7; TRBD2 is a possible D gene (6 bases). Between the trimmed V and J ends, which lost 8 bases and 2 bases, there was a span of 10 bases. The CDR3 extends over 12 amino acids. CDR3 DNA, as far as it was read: TGTGCCAGCGGGGGGAGTGCCTACGAG. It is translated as CASGGSAYE. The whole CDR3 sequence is CASGGSAYEQYF.

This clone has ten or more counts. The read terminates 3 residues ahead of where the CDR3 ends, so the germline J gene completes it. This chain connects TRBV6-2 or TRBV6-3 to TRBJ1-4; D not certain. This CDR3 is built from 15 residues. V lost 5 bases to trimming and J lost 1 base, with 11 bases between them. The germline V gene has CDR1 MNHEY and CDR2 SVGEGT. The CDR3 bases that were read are TGTGCCAGCAGTGACCTTCGGGGAACTAATGAAAAA. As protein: CASSDLRGTNEK. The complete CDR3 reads CASSDLRGTNEKLFF.

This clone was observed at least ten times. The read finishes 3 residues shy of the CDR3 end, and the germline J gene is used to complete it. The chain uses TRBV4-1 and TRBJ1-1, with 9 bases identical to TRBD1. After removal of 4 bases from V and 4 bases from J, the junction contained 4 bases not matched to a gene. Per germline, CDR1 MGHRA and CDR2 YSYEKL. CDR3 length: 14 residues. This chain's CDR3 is CASSPGQGSTEAFF. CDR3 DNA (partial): TGCGCCAGCAGCCCGGGACAGGGAAGCACTGAA.

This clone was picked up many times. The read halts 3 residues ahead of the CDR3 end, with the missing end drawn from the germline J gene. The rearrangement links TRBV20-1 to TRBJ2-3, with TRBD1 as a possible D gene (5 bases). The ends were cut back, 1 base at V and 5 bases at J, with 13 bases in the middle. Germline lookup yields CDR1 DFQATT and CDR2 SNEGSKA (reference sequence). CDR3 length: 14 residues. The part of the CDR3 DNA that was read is TGCAGTGCTAGAGGGCTAGGGGTGGTAGATACG. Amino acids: CSARGLGVVDT. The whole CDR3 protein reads CSARGLGVVDTQYF.

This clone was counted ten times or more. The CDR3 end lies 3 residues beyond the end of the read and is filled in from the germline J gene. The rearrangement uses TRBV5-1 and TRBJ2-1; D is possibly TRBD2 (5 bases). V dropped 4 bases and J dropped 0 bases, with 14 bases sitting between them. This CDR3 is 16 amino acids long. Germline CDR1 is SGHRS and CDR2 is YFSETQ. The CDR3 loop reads CASSPDSSLSYNEQFF. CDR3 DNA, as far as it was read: TGCGCCAGCAGCCCGGACTCCTCCCTCTCCTACAATGAG.

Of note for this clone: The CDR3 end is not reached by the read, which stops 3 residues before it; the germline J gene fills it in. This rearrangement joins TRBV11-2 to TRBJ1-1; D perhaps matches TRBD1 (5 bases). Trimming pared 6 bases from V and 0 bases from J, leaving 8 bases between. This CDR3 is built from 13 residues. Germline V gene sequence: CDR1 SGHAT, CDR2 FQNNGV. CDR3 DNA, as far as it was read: TGTGCCAGCAGTCTACAGGTGAACACTGAA. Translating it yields CASSLQVNTE. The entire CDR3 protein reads CASSLQVNTEAFF.

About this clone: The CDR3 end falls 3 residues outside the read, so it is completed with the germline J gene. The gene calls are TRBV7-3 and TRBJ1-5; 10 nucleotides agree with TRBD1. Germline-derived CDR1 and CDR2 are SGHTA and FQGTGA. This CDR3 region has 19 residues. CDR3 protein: CASRLIGGTGDIGNQPQHF. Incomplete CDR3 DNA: TGTGCAAGTCGCTTAATCGGGGGGACAGGGGACATAGGGAATCAGCCC.

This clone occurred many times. The CDR3 reads CAWGTGSYEQYF. The part of the CDR3 DNA that was read is TGTGCCTGGGGGACAGGGTCCTACGAG. The chain recombines TRBV30 with TRBJ2-7; 9 nucleotides line up with TRBD1. The CDR3 extends 3 residues past the end of the read, so its final part is completed from the germline J gene. The V segment lost 5 bases and the J segment 1 base; nucleotides outside the gene matches: 0. The germline gives CDR1 GTSNPN, CDR2 SVGIG (reference sequence). CDR3 length equals 12 residues.

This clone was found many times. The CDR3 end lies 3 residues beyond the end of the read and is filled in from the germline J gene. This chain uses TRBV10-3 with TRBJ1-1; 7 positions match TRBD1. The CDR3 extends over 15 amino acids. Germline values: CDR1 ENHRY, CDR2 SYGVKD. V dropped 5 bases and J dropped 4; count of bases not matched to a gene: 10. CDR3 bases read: TGTGCCATCAGTTCCCGGGACAGTAAAGGCACTGAA. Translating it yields CAISSRDSKGTE. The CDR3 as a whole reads CAISSRDSKGTEAFF.

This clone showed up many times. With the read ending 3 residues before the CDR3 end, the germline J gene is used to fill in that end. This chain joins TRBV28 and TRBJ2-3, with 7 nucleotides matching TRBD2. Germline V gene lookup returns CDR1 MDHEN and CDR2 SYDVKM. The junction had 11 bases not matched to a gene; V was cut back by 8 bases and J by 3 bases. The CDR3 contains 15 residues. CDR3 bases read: TGTGCCAGCCCCCCCTCGGGCGGGGGAACAGATACG. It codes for CASPPSGGGTDT. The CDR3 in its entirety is CASPPSGGGTDTQYF. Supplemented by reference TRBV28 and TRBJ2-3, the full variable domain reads DVKVTQSSRYLVKRTGEKVFLECVQDMDHENMFWYRQDPGLGLRLIYFSYDVKMKEKGDIPEGYSVSREKKERFSLILESASTNQTSMYLCASPPSGGGTDTQYFGPGTRLTVL.

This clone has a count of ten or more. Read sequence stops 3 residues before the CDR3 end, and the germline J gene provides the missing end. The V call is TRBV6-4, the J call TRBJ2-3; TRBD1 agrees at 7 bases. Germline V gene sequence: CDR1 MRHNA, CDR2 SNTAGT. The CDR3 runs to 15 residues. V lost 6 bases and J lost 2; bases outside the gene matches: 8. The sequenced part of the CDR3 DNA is TGTGCCAGCAGCGAGGGGGCGGGTGCCACAGATACG. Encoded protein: CASSEGAGATDT. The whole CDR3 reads CASSEGAGATDTQYF.